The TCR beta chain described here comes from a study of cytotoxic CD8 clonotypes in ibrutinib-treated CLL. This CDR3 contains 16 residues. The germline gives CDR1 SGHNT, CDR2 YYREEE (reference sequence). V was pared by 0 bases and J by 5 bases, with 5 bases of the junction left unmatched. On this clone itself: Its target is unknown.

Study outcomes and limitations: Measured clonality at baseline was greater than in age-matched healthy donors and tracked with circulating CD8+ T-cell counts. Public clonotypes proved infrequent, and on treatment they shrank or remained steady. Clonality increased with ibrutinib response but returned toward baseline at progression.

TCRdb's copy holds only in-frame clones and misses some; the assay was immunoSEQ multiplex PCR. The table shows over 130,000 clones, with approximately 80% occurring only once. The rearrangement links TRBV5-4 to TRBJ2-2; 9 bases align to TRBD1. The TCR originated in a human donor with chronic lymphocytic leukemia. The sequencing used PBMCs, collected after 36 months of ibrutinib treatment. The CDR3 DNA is TGTGCCAGCAGCTTGGGCGGGACAGGGCGGACCGGGGAGCTGTTTTTT. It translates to CASSLGGTGRTGELFF.